This T cell receptor (beta chain) is from a study of blood T cell repertoires in COVID-19 (dated by TCRdb to 2020 to 2021). For the wider study: The collaborator samples originated in the United States, Italy and Spain and spanned the acute and convalescent phases of COVID-19. The material from the prospective study consisted of cDNA or gDNA derived from T cells, B-cell-depleted T cells, or PBMCs. The dataset comprised deeply sampled blood TCRbeta repertoires from subjects exposed to, actively infected with, or recovered from COVID-19. A freely available public database, intended as a resource for researchers studying the immune response to SARS-CoV-2, is where the repertoires were released. Samples came from the ongoing ImmuneRACE study (first 160 participants) plus 1,254 subjects from 6 global collaborators. Sample metadata almost always included a de-identified subject ID, COVID-19 status, age in years and sex. Where available, HLA class I and class II types were obtained from metadata supplied by the sample provider rather than from assay-based typing. General findings and caveats noted by the study authors: The quantity of clinical and demographic metadata differed by source and by participant and was supplied without curation.

TCRbeta CDR3 regions were amplified from genomic DNA using the immunoSEQ Assay, a bias-controlled multiplex PCR. In the source study's methods: The number of nucleated cells in each sample was estimated from the amplification of reference gene primers within the assay. To quantify the absolute abundance of each unique TCRbeta CDR3 rearrangement, sequence reads were collapsed and filtered. For each sample, productive Simpson clonality was calculated by taking the square root of Simpson's diversity index across productive rearrangements. TCRdb obtained this table from immuneACCESS and retained in-frame rearrangements with V and J assigned. These tables miss some clones; where compared with another copy, unresolved V genes account for less than half of the shortfall, and the remainder is unexplained. V and J calls plus clone size are reproduced from that table; the DNA served to infer D and trimming. The sample table holds over 300,000 clones, of which 70% to 90% were seen once. The ten largest make up 2.2% of the sample.

From its cysteine to its phenylalanine, the CDR3 spans 15 amino acids. Only CDR3 DNA remains: 45 bases, in frame from the first base. V and J are truncated by 3 bases and 2 bases respectively, leaving an intervening sequence of 11 bases. CDR1 LNHDA and CDR2 SQIVND are derived from the germline V gene (reference sequence). This clone came up once. What antigen it recognizes has not been identified. No clone much larger than this one lies a single base away; base qualities are absent. Participants in the prospective study were enrolled through a virtual design, were aged roughly 18 to 95 years, and lived in approximately 24 United States geographic areas. Cohort assignment in the prospective study relied on participant-reported clinical history from a screening survey and a study questionnaire. Recovered participants in ImmuneRACE Cohort 3 were defined as having two consecutive negative NP/OP PCR tests, clearance from a healthcare professional, or resolution of symptoms. In the prospective study, mobile phlebotomists collected whole blood, serum and a nasopharyngeal or oropharyngeal swab from each participant. Additional blood draws and questionnaires over a roughly two-month period could optionally be provided by prospective study participants. Prospective study blood samples were shipped either frozen or at room temperature before DNA extraction.

What was sequenced was PBMCs or T cells enriched from blood (not recorded which). This TCR was sampled from a man aged 25-45 years who had recovered from COVID-19. The rearrangement joined TRBV19 to TRBJ2-1; matching of 6 bases hints at TRBD1 as the D gene. The nucleotide sequence is given as TGTGCCAGTAGTATTTTTACAGGGCCCTACAATGAGCAGTTCTTC. This encodes CASSIFTGPYNEQFF.